The present T cell receptor (beta chain) was sequenced within a study of Ad26.COV2.S vaccination and SARS-CoV-2 variants. Repertoires were generated with immunoSEQ multiplex PCR, while TCRdb's copy carries only in-frame clones and drops some. Here the sample spans hundreds of thousands of clones, around 90% being singletons. This CDR3 has 13 amino acids. V was pared by 3 bases and J by 2 bases, with 1 base of the junction left unmatched. Germline lookup yields CDR1 GTSNPN and CDR2 SVGIG (reference sequence). The treatment: about 20 received Ad26.COV2.S at low or high dose, single or two shots; about 5 received placebo; per-sample allocation not given. Sample collection was performed on day 63 after the first vaccine or placebo injection.

The sample was peripheral blood, taken in a trial of Ad26.COV2.S vaccine versus placebo. V and J are TRBV30 and TRBJ2-3; 8 bases match TRBD2. This clonotype originated in a person between 18 and 65 years old who received the Ad26.COV2.S COVID-19 vaccine or a placebo. The CDR3 DNA sequence: TGTGCCTGGAGCGGGAGGGCCACAGATACGCAGTATTTT. Translation: CAWSGRATDTQYF. Complete variable domain (other parts from reference TRBV30 and TRBJ2-3): SQTIHQWPATLVQPVGSPLSLECTVEGTSNPNLYWYRQAAGRGLQLLFYSVGIGQISSEVPQNLSASRPQDRQFILSSKKLLLSDSGFYLCAWSGRATDTQYFGPGTRLTVL.